This TCR beta chain emerged from a study of CD8+CD57+ T cells in acquired aplastic anemia. Study-level information: The DNA of sorted CD4+ and CD8+ cells averaged 3.2 ug.

Patients chosen for sequencing had shown CD8+CD57+ cell expansion by flow cytometry. CDR1 SGHVS and CDR2 FQNEAQ come from the germline V gene. The CDR3 consists of 14 residues. TCR beta VDJ combinations and CDR3 sequences were profiled from genomic DNA. In TCRdb, the reads were re-called with MiXCR into one record per CDR3 protein. The sample yields approximately 250,000 distinct CDR3 sequences, 82% seen once. A word on this clonotype: The antigen remains undetermined.

Overall study findings and caveats: Significant differences in CD8+ Simpson's diversity were not observed between patients and controls.

The sequencing sample was made of sorted CD4+, CD8+, or CD8+CD57+ T cells (not recorded which) from PBMCs. The J gene is TRBJ2-1, the V gene TRBV7-8; D is unresolved. TRBJ2-7 matches the DNA end more closely, so the J call is doubtful. The sequence was collected from a human donor with aplastic anemia. The CDR3 loop reads CASSLAGCPDTQYF. Written as DNA, the CDR3 is TGTGCCAGCAGCTTAGCGGGGTGCCCCGATACGCAGTACTTC.